This entry concerns a single T cell receptor beta chain. The sample comes from a study of blood T cell repertoires in COVID-19. Study-level information: The cDNA or gDNA used as material had been derived from T cells, B-cell-depleted T cells, or PBMCs.

Method: immunoSEQ multiplex PCR; TCRdb's copy keeps in-frame clones and lacks some. This table holds fewer than 200,000 clones, roughly 80% found once. This CDR3 is 14 amino acids long. V lost 3 bases and J 2 bases, leaving 9 bases between the germline ends. CDR1 is MNHNS, CDR2 SASEGT, per germline. The sequence came from a man aged 55 to 70 with acute or convalescent COVID-19. Sequenced input: peripheral blood. The V call is TRBV6-1, the J call TRBJ2-3, with D perhaps TRBD1 (5 bases). The CDR3 loop reads CASSDRGHTDTQYF. The CDR3 DNA is TGTGCCAGCAGTGATAGGGGCCACACAGATACGCAGTATTTT.